What follows are 2 T cell receptor beta chains derived from one specimen sequenced in a study of T-cell reconstitution after alpha-beta-depleted transplantation in children. As it was prepared, the TCRbeta library received unique molecular identifiers. TCRdb used MiXCR to reprocess the PCR reads, holding one entry per CDR3 protein. The data contain about 500,000 distinct CDR3 sequences, approximately 30% of them seen just once; the ten biggest clones take up 2% to 3%. Specimen: PBMCs from the stem cell graft donor, collected from the stem cell graft. The receptor source for this set is a human donor who donated a stem cell graft to a child with aplastic anemia.

The chain links TRBV29-1 to TRBJ2-3; weak D call: TRBD1 (6 bases). Germline assignment: CDR1 SQVTM and CDR2 ANQGSEA. The CDR3 spans 12 residues. CDR3 amino acids: CSNDRYTDTQYF. The CDR3 nucleotides read TGCAGTAATGACAGGTACACAGATACGCAGTATTTT.

This clonotype came up a few times. V gene TRBV5-1 combines with J gene TRBJ1-1, with D perhaps matching TRBD1 (5 bases). V dropped 4 bases and J dropped 4 bases, with 14 bases sitting between them. Looked up from germline, CDR1 is SGHRS and CDR2 is YFSETQ. The CDR3 covers 14 residues. In DNA form, the CDR3 reads TGCGCCAGCAGCACGGGGGAAAGGGGCACTGAAGCTTTCTTT. Translating gives CASSTGERGTEAFF.